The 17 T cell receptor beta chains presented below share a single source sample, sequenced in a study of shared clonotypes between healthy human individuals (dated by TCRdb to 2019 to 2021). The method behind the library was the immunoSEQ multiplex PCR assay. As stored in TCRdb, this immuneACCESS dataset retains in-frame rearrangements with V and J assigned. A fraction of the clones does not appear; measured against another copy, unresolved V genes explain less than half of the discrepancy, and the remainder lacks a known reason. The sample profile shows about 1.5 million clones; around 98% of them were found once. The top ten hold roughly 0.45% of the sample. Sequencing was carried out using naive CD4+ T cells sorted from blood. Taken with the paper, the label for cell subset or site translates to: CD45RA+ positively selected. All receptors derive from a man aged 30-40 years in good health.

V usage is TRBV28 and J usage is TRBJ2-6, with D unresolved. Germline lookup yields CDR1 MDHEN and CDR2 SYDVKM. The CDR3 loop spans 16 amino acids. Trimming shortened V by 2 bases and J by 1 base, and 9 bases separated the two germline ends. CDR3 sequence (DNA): TGTGCCAGCAGTTTACTAACCCCATCTGGGGCCAACGTCCTGACTTTC. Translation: CASSLLTPSGANVLTF.

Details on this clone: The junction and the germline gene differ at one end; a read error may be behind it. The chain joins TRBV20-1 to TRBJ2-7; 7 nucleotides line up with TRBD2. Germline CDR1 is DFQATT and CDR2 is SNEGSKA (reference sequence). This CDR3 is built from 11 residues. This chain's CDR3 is CSARGPGTTYF. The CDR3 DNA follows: TGCAGTGCTAGGGGACCCGGGACTACCTATTTC.

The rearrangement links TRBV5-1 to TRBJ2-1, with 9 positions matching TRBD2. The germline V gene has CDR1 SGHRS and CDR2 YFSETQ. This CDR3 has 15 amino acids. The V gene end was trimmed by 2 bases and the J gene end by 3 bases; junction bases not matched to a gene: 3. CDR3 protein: CASSFQAGGYNEQFF. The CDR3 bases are TGCGCCAGCAGCTTTCAAGCGGGAGGCTACAATGAGCAGTTCTTC.

The CDR3 sequence is CASSDEAGAWYNEQFF. The CDR3 DNA reads TGTGCCAGTAGTGACGAAGCGGGAGCCTGGTACAATGAGCAGTTCTTC. The V call is TRBV19, the J call TRBJ2-1; 8 nucleotides agree with TRBD2. The J segment lost 4 bases and the V segment lost 5 bases, leaving 10 bases of the junction unmatched. This CDR3 is 16 amino acids long. Looked up from germline, CDR1 is LNHDA and CDR2 is SQIVND (reference sequence).

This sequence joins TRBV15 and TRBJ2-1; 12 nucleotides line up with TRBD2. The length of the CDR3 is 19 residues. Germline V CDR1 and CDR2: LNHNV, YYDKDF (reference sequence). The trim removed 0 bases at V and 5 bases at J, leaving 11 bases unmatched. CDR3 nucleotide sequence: TGTGCCACCAGCAGAGAGTTGGCTAGCGGGAGGGCCGGGGACAATGAGCAGTTCTTC. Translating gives CATSRELASGRAGDNEQFF.

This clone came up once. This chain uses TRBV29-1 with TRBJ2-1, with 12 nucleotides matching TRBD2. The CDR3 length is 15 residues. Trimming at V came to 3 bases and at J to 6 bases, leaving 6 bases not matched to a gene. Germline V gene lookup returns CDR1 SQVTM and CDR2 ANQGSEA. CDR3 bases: TGCAGCGTTGACGAACTAGCGGGAGGTGCCAATGAGCAGTTCTTC. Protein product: CSVDELAGGANEQFF.

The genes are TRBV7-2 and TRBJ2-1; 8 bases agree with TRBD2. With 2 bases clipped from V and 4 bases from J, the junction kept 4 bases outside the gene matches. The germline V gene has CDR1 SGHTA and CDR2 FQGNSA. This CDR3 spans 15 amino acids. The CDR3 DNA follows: TGTGCCAGCAGCTTAAGGTCTAGCGGGTACAATGAGCAGTTCTTC. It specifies CASSLRSSGYNEQFF.

The DNA for the CDR3 is TGTGCCAGCAGTCCGCCGGGGAGCTCCTACAATGAGCAGTTCTTC. It encodes CASSPPGSSYNEQFF. The chain is built from TRBV11-3 and TRBJ2-1; D possibly corresponds to TRBD2 (5 bases). V was pared by 6 bases and J by 0 bases, with 12 bases between. Germline V gene lookup returns CDR1 SGHNT and CDR2 YENEEA. The CDR3 covers 15 residues.

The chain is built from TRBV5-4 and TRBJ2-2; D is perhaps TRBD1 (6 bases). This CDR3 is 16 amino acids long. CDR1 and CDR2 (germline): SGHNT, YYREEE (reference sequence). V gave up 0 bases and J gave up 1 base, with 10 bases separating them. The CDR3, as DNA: TGTGCCAGCAGCTTGGGGCGAGGGGGGAACACCGGGGAGCTGTTTTTT. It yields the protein CASSLGRGGNTGELFF.

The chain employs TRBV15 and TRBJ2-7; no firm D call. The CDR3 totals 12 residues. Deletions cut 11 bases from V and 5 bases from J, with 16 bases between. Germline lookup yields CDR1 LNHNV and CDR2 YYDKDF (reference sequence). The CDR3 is CAVGQDAHEQYF. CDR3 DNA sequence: TGTGCCGTCGGGCAGGACGCCCACGAGCAGTACTTC.

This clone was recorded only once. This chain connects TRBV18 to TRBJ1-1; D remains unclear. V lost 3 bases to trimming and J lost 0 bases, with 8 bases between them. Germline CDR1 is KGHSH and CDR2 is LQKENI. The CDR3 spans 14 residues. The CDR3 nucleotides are TGTGCCAGCTCACCGGCGCCGATGAACACTGAAGCTTTCTTT. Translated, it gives CASSPAPMNTEAFF.

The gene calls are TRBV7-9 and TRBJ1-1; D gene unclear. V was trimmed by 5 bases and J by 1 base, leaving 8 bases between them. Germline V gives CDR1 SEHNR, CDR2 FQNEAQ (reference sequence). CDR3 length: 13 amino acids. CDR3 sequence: CASSRGRNTEAFF. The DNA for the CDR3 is TGTGCCAGCAGCCGAGGACGGAACACTGAAGCTTTCTTT.

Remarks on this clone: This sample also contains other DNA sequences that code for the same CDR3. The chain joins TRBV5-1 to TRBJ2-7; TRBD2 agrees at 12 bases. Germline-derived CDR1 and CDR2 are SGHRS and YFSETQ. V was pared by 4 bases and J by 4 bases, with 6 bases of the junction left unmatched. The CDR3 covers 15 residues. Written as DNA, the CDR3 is TGCGCCAGCAGCCCCGGGACTAGCGGGCCGTACGAGCAGTACTTC. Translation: CASSPGTSGPYEQYF.

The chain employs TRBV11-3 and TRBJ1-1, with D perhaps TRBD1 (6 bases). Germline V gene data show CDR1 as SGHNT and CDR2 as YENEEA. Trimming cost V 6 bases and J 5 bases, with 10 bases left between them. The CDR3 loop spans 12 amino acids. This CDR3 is CASRGRGTEAFF. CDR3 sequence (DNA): TGTGCCAGCAGAGGGAGGGGGACTGAAGCTTTCTTT.

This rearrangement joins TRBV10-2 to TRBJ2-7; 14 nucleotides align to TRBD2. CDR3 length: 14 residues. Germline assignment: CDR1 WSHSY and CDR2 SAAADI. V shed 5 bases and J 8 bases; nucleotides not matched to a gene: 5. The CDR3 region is CASSQGLAGDKQYF. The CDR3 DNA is TGCGCCAGCAGTCAGGGACTAGCGGGAGACAAGCAGTACTTC.

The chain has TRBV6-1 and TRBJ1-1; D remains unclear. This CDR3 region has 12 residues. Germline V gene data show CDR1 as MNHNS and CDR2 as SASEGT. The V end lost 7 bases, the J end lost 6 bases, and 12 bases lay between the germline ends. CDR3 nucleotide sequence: TGTGCCAGCATAGGCTTGAGCGCTGAAGCTTTCTTT. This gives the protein CASIGLSAEAFF.

Here the CDR3 reads CASSRLPGQGNYEQYF. In nucleotides, the CDR3 is TGCGCCAGCAGCCGATTACCGGGACAGGGGAACTACGAGCAGTACTTC. The rearrangement joins TRBV4-3 to TRBJ2-7, with 10 positions matching TRBD1. This CDR3 is 16 amino acids long. The ends lost 4 bases at V and 3 bases at J; junction bases unmatched: 9. The germline V gene has CDR1 LGHNA and CDR2 YSLEER.